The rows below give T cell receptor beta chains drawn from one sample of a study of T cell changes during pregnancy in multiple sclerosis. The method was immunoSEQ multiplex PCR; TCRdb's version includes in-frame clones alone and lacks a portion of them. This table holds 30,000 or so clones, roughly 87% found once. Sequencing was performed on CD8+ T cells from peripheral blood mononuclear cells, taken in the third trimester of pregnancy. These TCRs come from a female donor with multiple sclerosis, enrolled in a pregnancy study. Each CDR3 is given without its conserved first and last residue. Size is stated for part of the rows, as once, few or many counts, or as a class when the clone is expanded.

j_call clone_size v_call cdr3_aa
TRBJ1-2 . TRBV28 ASSPDRGGFVYGYT
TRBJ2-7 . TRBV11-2 ASSLGLAGSYEQY
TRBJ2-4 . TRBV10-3 AISDVGPLTGDKNIQY
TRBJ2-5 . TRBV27 ASRLSYRDRDQETQY
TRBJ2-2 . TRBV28 ASSNRGSGELF
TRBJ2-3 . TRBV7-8 ASSLAGTAPDTQY
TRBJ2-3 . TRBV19 ASSILRLAGGSSTDTQY
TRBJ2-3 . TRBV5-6 ASSYGSGTQY
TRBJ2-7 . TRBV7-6 ASSSGTGGTYEQY
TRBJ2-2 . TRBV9 ASTEPGYPPGELF
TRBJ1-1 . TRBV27 ASSLSSDSNTEAF
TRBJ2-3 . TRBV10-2 ASSSDRGFTDTQY
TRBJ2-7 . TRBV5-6 ASSNRPPYEQY
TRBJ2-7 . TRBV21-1 ASSKAVGLAGERYEQY
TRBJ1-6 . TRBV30 AWSPKTGKSSPLH
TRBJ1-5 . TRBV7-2 ASSSRSGEQPQH
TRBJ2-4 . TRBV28 ASSLKSLAKNIQY
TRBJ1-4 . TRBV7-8 ASSLGGEKLF
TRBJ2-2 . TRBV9 ASSVAGVVGYTGELF
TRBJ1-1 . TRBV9 ASSPWTGKGTEAF
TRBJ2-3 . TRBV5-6 ASRRLAGGRADTQY
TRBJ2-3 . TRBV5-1 ASSLEGLAGRYTDTQY
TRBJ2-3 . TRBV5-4 ASSSGLAGSTDTQY
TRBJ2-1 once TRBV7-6 ASSLAGTSGRANEQF
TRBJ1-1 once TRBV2 ASIPRDRASGEAF
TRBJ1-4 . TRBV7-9 ASSMGGADEKLF
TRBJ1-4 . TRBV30 AWRTSQGFGEKLF
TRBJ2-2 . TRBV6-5 ASSFSGRPNTGELF
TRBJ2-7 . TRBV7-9 ASSPDKTYEQY